Listed below are T cell receptor beta chains from one sample, sequenced in a study of tumor-infiltrating lymphocytes in oesophageal squamous cell carcinoma. Via MiXCR, TCRdb re-called the PCR reads, giving one row per CDR3 protein. This sample has some 12,000 distinct CDR3 sequences, with roughly three fifths found just once. The sample comprised esophageal tumor tissue. These receptors were collected from a female donor with esophageal squamous cell carcinoma. Each CDR3 is given with its conserved first and last residue. A D gene is named only where the DNA matches it firmly. The size entry is marked missing in some rows and otherwise reads once, few, many or a size class.

D gene: -
J gene: TRBJ1-2
V gene: TRBV28
clone size: -
CDR3 DNA: TGTGCCAGTCGGCAAGGGGGAACGAACTATGGCTACACCTTC
CDR3 protein: CASRQGGTNYGYTF

D gene: TRBD1
J gene: TRBJ1-5
V gene: TRBV11-3
clone size: -
CDR3 DNA: TGTGCCAGCAGCCGCCAGGGGGCGGCGGGGCAGCCCCAGCATTTT
CDR3 protein: CASSRQGAAGQPQHF

D gene: TRBD2
J gene: TRBJ2-1
V gene: TRBV7-3
clone size: -
CDR3 DNA: TGTGCCAGCAGCTGGCCGGGACTAGAGACATACAATGAGCAGTTCTTC
CDR3 protein: CASSWPGLETYNEQFF

D gene: -
J gene: TRBJ2-7
V gene: TRBV7-6
clone size: -
CDR3 DNA: TGTGCCAGCAGCTTAGCGGTTACCTACGAGCAGTACTTC
CDR3 protein: CASSLAVTYEQYF

D gene: TRBD2
J gene: TRBJ2-7
V gene: TRBV7-2
clone size: -
CDR3 DNA: TGTGCCAGCAGGGTTGGACTAGCGGGAGACGAGCAGTACTTC
CDR3 protein: CASRVGLAGDEQYF

D gene: -
J gene: TRBJ2-7
V gene: TRBV7-4
clone size: few
CDR3 DNA: TGTGCCAGCAGCTTAGTAGGGAAAGGGGAGCAGTACTTC
CDR3 protein: CASSLVGKGEQYF

D gene: -
J gene: TRBJ2-3
V gene: TRBV10-2
clone size: few
CDR3 DNA: TGCGCCAGCAGTAGGGACCCTGCGGATACGCAGTATTTT
CDR3 protein: CASSRDPADTQYF

D gene: TRBD2
J gene: TRBJ2-7
V gene: TRBV12-3/TRBV12-4
clone size: -
CDR3 DNA: TGTGCCAGCAGTTTACAAGCGGGATTACCCTACGAGCAGTACTTC
CDR3 protein: CASSLQAGLPYEQYF

D gene: -
J gene: TRBJ2-7
V gene: TRBV7-6
clone size: -
CDR3 DNA: TGTGCCAGCAGCCCGACAGCCACTTACTACGAGCAGTACTTC
CDR3 protein: CASSPTATYYEQYF

D gene: -
J gene: TRBJ2-7
V gene: TRBV7-2
clone size: once
CDR3 DNA: TGTGCCAGCAGCTTGTTAAATGAGCAGTACTTC
CDR3 protein: CASSLLNEQYF

D gene: TRBD1
J gene: TRBJ1-5
V gene: TRBV7-2
clone size: -
CDR3 DNA: TGTGCCAGCAGCTTACCTCCCACAGGGGGGGCCAATCAGCCCCAGCATTTT
CDR3 protein: CASSLPPTGGANQPQHF

D gene: TRBD1
J gene: TRBJ2-1
V gene: TRBV6-2/TRBV6-3
clone size: -
CDR3 DNA: TGTGCCAGCAGCGAACCCGGACAGGGGGCCTACAATGAGCAGTTCTTC
CDR3 protein: CASSEPGQGAYNEQFF

D gene: TRBD1
J gene: TRBJ1-1
V gene: TRBV20-1
clone size: -
CDR3 DNA: TGCACCCACGAAAAGACAGGGGCGGCTGAAGCTTTCTTT
CDR3 protein: CTHEKTGAAEAFF

D gene: -
J gene: TRBJ2-2
V gene: TRBV7-9
clone size: -
CDR3 DNA: TGTGCCAGCAGCTTAGCGGGAGTGAACACCGGGGAGCTGTTTTTT
CDR3 protein: CASSLAGVNTGELFF

D gene: -
J gene: TRBJ2-3
V gene: TRBV7-2
clone size: -
CDR3 DNA: TGTGCCAGCAGCGCTGCCGCTGGCACAGATACGCAGTATTTT
CDR3 protein: CASSAAAGTDTQYF

D gene: -
J gene: TRBJ1-4
V gene: TRBV4-2
clone size: -
CDR3 DNA: TGTGCCAGCAGCCAAGATCGTGGAGGGACCAATGAAAAACTGTTTTTT
CDR3 protein: CASSQDRGGTNEKLFF